One and the same sample provided the 28 T cell receptor beta chains below, sequenced in a study of blood T cell repertoires in COVID-19 (dated by TCRdb to 2019 to 2021). Library preparation employed the immunoSEQ multiplex PCR assay. TCRdb re-hosts the immuneACCESS table, in-frame sequences only. Its copies lack some clones; in the studies checked, an unresolved V gene accounts for under half of them, and the cause for the rest is not known. The sample data list 310,000 or so clones, and about nine tenths of these were observed just once. The top ten constitute around 10% of the sample. The sequencing sample was made of peripheral blood. These receptor sequences come from a young woman with COVID-19, enrolled during active disease.

The J gene is TRBJ1-6, the V gene TRBV5-5; unclear D gene. This CDR3 is built from 14 residues. From germline, CDR1 is SGHKS and CDR2 YYEKEE (reference sequence). Trimming took 2 bases from V and 7 from J, leaving 10 bases between them. The CDR3 bases are TGTGCCAGCAGCTTAAACACGTTCAATTCACCCCTCCACTTT. Translated, it gives CASSLNTFNSPLHF.

The chain recombines TRBV6-2 or TRBV6-3 with TRBJ1-4, with a possible D match to TRBD1 (5 bases). Deletions cut 5 bases from V and 5 bases from J, with 12 bases between. The CDR3 consists of 14 residues. Germline CDR1 is MNHEY and CDR2 is SVGEGT. CDR3 DNA sequence: TGTGCCAGCAGTCCGACAGAATTAAATGAAAAACTGTTTTTT. This sequence encodes CASSPTELNEKLFF.

The V gene is TRBV11-2, the J gene TRBJ1-1; D unclear. CDR1 is SGHAT, CDR2 FQNNGV, per germline. The CDR3 loop spans 15 amino acids. The V gene lost 0 bases and the J gene lost 1 base, with 9 bases spanning the gap. This CDR3 is CASSLDGKRNTEAFF. The CDR3 DNA reads TGTGCCAGCAGCTTAGATGGAAAGCGGAACACTGAAGCTTTCTTT.

The V call is TRBV6-5, the J call TRBJ1-2; D not resolved. Germline CDR1 reads MNHEY; CDR2 reads SVGAGI. V was cut by 7 bases and J by 2 bases, with 14 bases left in between. CDR3 length: 14 amino acids. The CDR3 DNA reads TGTGCCAGCAACCCTCAGGCGGGGAACTATGGCTACACCTTC. Protein sequence: CASNPQAGNYGYTF.

V is TRBV6-6 and J is TRBJ1-2; 7 nucleotides line up with TRBD1. The trim removed 10 bases at V and 8 bases at J, leaving 16 bases unmatched. CDR3 length equals 14 residues. Germline-derived CDR1 and CDR2 are MNHNY and SVGAGI (reference sequence). The CDR3 protein is CATYFIGTDDGYTF. CDR3 nucleotide sequence: TGTGCCACCTATTTTATAGGGACAGATGACGGCTACACCTTC.

V is TRBV6-4 and J is TRBJ1-6; possibly TRBD1 for D (5 bases). The CDR3 loop spans 12 amino acids. Germline-derived CDR1 and CDR2 are MRHNA and SNTAGT. V dropped 9 bases and J dropped 6 bases, with 9 bases sitting between them. The chain's CDR3 is CARRRGNSPLHF. In DNA form, the CDR3 reads TGTGCCAGGAGAAGGGGTAATTCACCCCTCCACTTT.

The rearrangement joins TRBV9 to TRBJ1-3, with a possible D match to TRBD1 (5 bases). Trimming left V 3 bases short and J 0 bases short, with 13 bases between. CDR1 and CDR2 (germline): SGDLS, YYNGEE. CDR3 length: 16 amino acids. The CDR3 loop reads CASSAYRTSSGNTIYF. The CDR3 DNA is TGTGCCAGCAGCGCATACAGGACGAGCTCTGGAAACACCATATATTTT.

This chain joins TRBV4-1 and TRBJ2-1; D possibly corresponds to TRBD2 (6 bases). V shed 3 bases and J shed 10 bases, with 10 bases lying between them. Germline CDR1 and CDR2: MGHRA and YSYEKL. This CDR3 is built from 12 residues. The CDR3 sequence is CASSHLAGEQFF. The CDR3 nucleotides are TGCGCCAGCAGCCATCTGGCGGGAGAGCAGTTCTTC.

The chain links TRBV7-3 to TRBJ1-1; D not certain. The germline gives CDR1 SGHTA, CDR2 FQGTGA. Trimming stripped 5 bases from V and 1 base from J, with 11 bases between. The CDR3 runs to 14 residues. Written as DNA, the CDR3 is TGTGCCAGCAGCCCGGGTCTTTCGAACACTGAAGCTTTCTTT. Its translation: CASSPGLSNTEAFF.

The chain couples TRBV2 to TRBJ1-5; D is ambiguous. Germline V gene sequence: CDR1 SNHLY, CDR2 FYNNEI. V lost 7 bases, J lost 0 bases, and 7 bases lay in between. This CDR3 has 13 amino acids. CDR3 protein: CASTGFSNQPQHF. The DNA of the CDR3 is TGTGCCAGCACCGGGTTTAGCAATCAGCCCCAGCATTTT.

This clone was detected only once. The chain links TRBV29-1 to TRBJ2-5; 12 bases match TRBD2. The J segment lost 5 bases and the V segment lost 8 bases, leaving 9 bases of the junction unmatched. The CDR3 spans 14 residues. Germline V gene lookup returns CDR1 SQVTM and CDR2 ANQGSEA. Here the CDR3 reads CSMTTSGRWETQYF. The CDR3 coding sequence is TGCAGCATGACGACTAGCGGGAGATGGGAGACCCAGTACTTC.

V gene TRBV18 combines with J gene TRBJ2-7; 11 bases align to TRBD1. The CDR3 runs 17 residues. V trimming: 4 bases; J trimming: 2 bases; junction bases outside the gene matches: 10. CDR1 is KGHSH and CDR2 is LQKENI in the germline V gene. As DNA, the CDR3 is TGTGCCAGCTCACTAGGACAGGGGGCGCCTAACGCCTACGAGCAGTACTTC. Amino acids: CASSLGQGAPNAYEQYF.

This chain links TRBV10-3 with TRBJ2-3; 7 bases are shared with TRBD2. V dropped 5 bases and J dropped 5; count of bases not matched to a gene: 7. Per the germline V gene, CDR1 is ENHRY and CDR2 is SYGVKD. This CDR3 has 14 amino acids. The CDR3 loop is CAISRAGSKDTQYF. For the CDR3, the DNA is TGTGCCATCAGTCGAGCGGGATCGAAAGATACGCAGTATTTT.

The gene calls are TRBV19 and TRBJ1-1, with unresolved D. Deletions cut 7 bases from V and 3 bases from J, with 21 bases between. Per germline, CDR1 LNHDA and CDR2 SQIVND (reference sequence). The CDR3 consists of 16 residues. In DNA, the CDR3 is TGTGCCAGTACCCCACCTGGAGGGAGGTTGGACACTGAAGCTTTCTTT. It translates to CASTPPGGRLDTEAFF.

The chain joins TRBV4-3 to TRBJ1-6, with D tentatively TRBD1 (6 bases). In germline, CDR1 is LGHNA, CDR2 YSLEER. The CDR3 runs 15 residues. Trimming left V 7 bases short and J 7 bases short, with 17 bases between. In DNA form, the CDR3 reads TGCGCCAGCACCTCCTCGGGGGGCCGAAATTCACCCCTCCACTTT. Protein product: CASTSSGGRNSPLHF.

The chain recombines TRBV9 with TRBJ1-6; TRBD1 might be the D (6 bases). CDR3 length: 15 amino acids. Trimming shortened V by 3 bases and J by 9 bases, and 16 bases separated the two germline ends. The germline CDR1 and CDR2 sequences are SGDLS and YYNGEE. In nucleotides, the CDR3 is TGTGCCAGCAGCGCGACGACAGGAATGACTTCACCCCTCCACTTT. Residues: CASSATTGMTSPLHF. The full variable domain, in which reference TRBV9 and TRBJ1-6 provide the parts outside the CDR3, is DSGVTQTPKHLITATGQRVTLRCSPRSGDLSVYWYQQSLDQGLQFLIQYYNGEERAKGNILERFSAQQFPDLHSELNLSSLELGDSALYFCASSATTGMTSPLHFGNGTRLTVT.

The V gene is TRBV6-5, the J gene TRBJ1-1; D not resolved. The CDR3 covers 13 residues. CDR1 is MNHEY, CDR2 SVGAGI, per germline. V was shortened by 8 bases and J by 2 bases, with 12 bases between the two germline ends. The CDR3 reads CASSPGRNTEAFF. CDR3 in DNA: TGTGCCAGCTCTCCGGGTCGTAACACTGAAGCTTTCTTT.

This sequence joins TRBV13 and TRBJ2-7, with TRBD2 identical over 13 bases. This CDR3 is 13 amino acids long. V lost 1 base and J lost 12; bases outside the gene matches: 3. CDR1 is PRHDT and CDR2 is FYEKMQ in the germline V gene (reference sequence). CDR3 bases: TGTGCCAGCAGCTTAGTTGGACTAGCGGGGGCGTACTTC. Translation gives CASSLVGLAGAYF.

The chain couples TRBV30 to TRBJ2-1; 8 nucleotides align to TRBD1. V gave up 6 bases and J gave up 1 base; unmatched junction bases: 2. This CDR3 has 13 residues. Per germline, CDR1 GTSNPN and CDR2 SVGIG (reference sequence). The CDR3 DNA sequence: TGTGCCTGCAGGGGGCGATCCTACAATGAGCAGTTCTTC. Its protein is CACRGRSYNEQFF.

V gene TRBV4-1 combines with J gene TRBJ2-1; 13 bases agree with TRBD2. This CDR3 comprises 16 residues. The V gene end was trimmed by 4 bases and the J gene end by 5 bases; junction bases not matched to a gene: 5. Germline-derived CDR1 and CDR2 are MGHRA and YSYEKL. CDR3 in amino acids: CASSLTGTSGNNEQFF. CDR3 in DNA: TGCGCCAGCAGCCTAACTGGGACTAGCGGGAACAATGAGCAGTTCTTC.

This clone was counted a single time. The V and J genes are TRBV24-1 and TRBJ2-7; 11 bases match TRBD2. Germline-derived CDR1 and CDR2 are KGHDR and SFDVKD. The V gene end was trimmed by 4 bases and the J gene end by 5 bases; junction bases not matched to a gene: 3. The CDR3 sequence is 14 residues long. The CDR3 DNA follows: TGTGCCACCAGTGACCAGACTAGCGGGAACGAGCAGTACTTC. Protein product: CATSDQTSGNEQYF.

V usage is TRBV2 and J usage is TRBJ2-1; TRBD2 matches at 12 bases. Trimming at V came to 6 bases and at J to 0 bases, leaving 12 bases not matched to a gene. This CDR3 spans 19 amino acids. The germline V gene has CDR1 SNHLY and CDR2 FYNNEI. The CDR3 nucleotides are TGTGCCAGCAGACCCGGGACTAGCGGGTTCGGGAACTCCTACAATGAGCAGTTCTTC. The encoded protein is CASRPGTSGFGNSYNEQFF.

The chain is built from TRBV5-1 and TRBJ2-2, with D perhaps matching TRBD2 (6 bases). Germline loops: CDR1 SGHRS, CDR2 YFSETQ. Between the trimmed V and J ends, which lost 0 bases and 6 bases, there was a span of 9 bases. The CDR3 spans 14 residues. The CDR3 region is CASSLAGEPGELFF. The DNA for the CDR3 is TGCGCCAGCAGCTTGGCGGGAGAACCCGGGGAGCTGTTTTTT. The whole variable domain, remainder taken from reference TRBV5-1 and TRBJ2-2, is KAGVTQTPRYLIKTRGQQVTLSCSPISGHRSVSWYQQTPGQGLQFLFEYFSETQRNKGNFPGRFSGRQFSNSRSEMNVSTLELGDSALYLCASSLAGEPGELFFGEGSRLTVL.

The chain links TRBV2 to TRBJ1-3; D is undetermined. Trimming cost V 9 bases and J 0 bases, with 15 bases left between them. Per germline, CDR1 SNHLY and CDR2 FYNNEI. The CDR3 has 15 residues. The CDR3 region has the DNA TGTGCCAGTCAACCAAGCGTATACTCTGGAAACACCATATATTTT. Translating gives CASQPSVYSGNTIYF.

The rearrangement links TRBV25-1 to TRBJ1-5, with a possible D match to TRBD1 (6 bases). The CDR3 is made up of 14 amino acids. V gave up 9 bases and J gave up 10 bases, with 22 bases separating them. Germline-derived CDR1 and CDR2 are MGHDK and SYGVNS. The CDR3 sequence is CASRVRGREGPQHF. CDR3 nucleotide sequence: TGTGCCAGTAGAGTGCGGGGGCGAGAGGGACCCCAGCATTTT. Supplemented by reference TRBV25-1 and TRBJ1-5, the full variable domain reads EADIYQTPRYLVIGTGKKITLECSQTMGHDKMYWYQQDPGMELHLIHYSYGVNSTEKGDLSSESTVSRIRTEHFPLTLESARPSHTSQYLCASRVRGREGPQHFGDGTRLSIL.

V is TRBV12-3 or TRBV12-4 and J is TRBJ2-3; unclear D gene. V lost 4 bases to trimming and J lost 7 bases, with 9 bases between them. The length of the CDR3 is 12 residues. The CDR3 DNA sequence: TGTGCCAGCAGTTCCGGTCGTCATACGCAGTATTTT. This sequence encodes CASSSGRHTQYF.

CDR3 coding DNA: TGTGCCACCCGGGGCCAGCGGGAGGGTTCGGACACCGGGGAGCTGTTTTTT. Its translation is CATRGQREGSDTGELFF. This chain connects TRBV2 to TRBJ2-2; TRBD2 matches 10 bases. There are 17 residues in the CDR3. The V segment lost 10 bases and the J segment 3 bases; nucleotides outside the gene matches: 14. Germline CDR1 and CDR2: SNHLY and FYNNEI.

The chain links TRBV9 to TRBJ2-7, with TRBD2 matching over 11 bases. V gave up 4 bases and J gave up 6 bases; unmatched junction bases: 9. This CDR3 contains 15 residues. Germline CDR1 is SGDLS and CDR2 is YYNGEE. The CDR3 nucleotides read TGTGCCAGCAGCAAAAGACTAGCGGGATCTGGCGAGCAGTACTTC. Its translation is CASSKRLAGSGEQYF.